The rows below give T cell receptor beta chains drawn from one sample of a study of blood T cell repertoires in COVID-19. TCRdb's table, derived via immunoSEQ multiplex PCR, lists solely in-frame clones and lacks some. This table holds over 90,000 clones, over 75% found once. Material for sequencing was peripheral blood. The source of these receptors is a man aged 80 or over with active or convalescent COVID-19. Both conserved end residues are part of each CDR3. Fields, in order: V gene, clone size, J gene, D gene, CDR3 length, CDR3 protein, CDR3 DNA. D genes are given only for firm matches. For some rows the clone size is stated as once, few or many, or as a class when expanded; others skip it.

TRBV25-1	.	TRBJ1-2	TRBD1	13	CASSVTGNYGYTF	TGTGCCAGCAGTGTGACAGGGAACTATGGCTACACCTTC
TRBV2	.	TRBJ1-6	.	14	CASRDRAYNSPLHF	TGTGCCAGCAGAGACAGAGCGTATAATTCACCCCTCCACTTT
TRBV19	.	TRBJ1-1	.	14	CASRTTGLNTEAFF	TGTGCCAGTAGAACGACAGGCCTCAACACTGAAGCTTTCTTT
TRBV7-2	.	TRBJ2-1	.	12	CASSLPFSGQFF	TGTGCCAGCAGCCTCCCATTTAGCGGTCAATTCTTC
TRBV30	.	TRBJ1-2	TRBD1	14	CAWSADRGNYGYTF	TGTGCCTGGAGTGCAGACAGGGGAAACTATGGCTACACCTTC
TRBV11-2	.	TRBJ2-7	TRBD2	15	CASSLLSSGDYEQYF	TGTGCCAGCAGCTTATTGTCTAGCGGGGATTACGAGCAGTACTTC
TRBV5-1	.	TRBJ2-2	TRBD1	15	CASSTRTGGTGELFF	TGCGCCAGCAGCACCCGGACAGGGGGCACCGGGGAGCTGTTTTTT
TRBV5-4	.	TRBJ2-1	TRBD1	14	CASSFRDRDNEQFF	TGTGCCAGCAGCTTTCGGGACAGAGACAATGAGCAGTTCTTC
TRBV6-5	.	TRBJ1-1	.	13	CASSDYDGTEAFF	TGTGCCAGCAGCGACTATGATGGCACTGAAGCTTTCTTT
TRBV5-6	.	TRBJ1-6	.	16	CASSDLRSSYNSPLHF	TGTGCCAGCAGCGACCTCCGGAGCTCCTATAATTCACCCCTCCACTTT
TRBV2	.	TRBJ1-5	TRBD1	14	CASSGTGADQPQHF	TGTGCCAGCAGCGGTACAGGGGCGGATCAGCCCCAGCATTTT
TRBV6-2/TRBV6-3	.	TRBJ2-3	.	13	CASSYSRRDTQYF	TGTGCCAGCAGTTACTCGAGGAGAGATACGCAGTATTTT
TRBV29-1	.	TRBJ2-4	TRBD2	14	CSVEDPGGLNIQYF	TGCAGCGTTGAAGACCCGGGGGGGTTAAACATTCAGTACTTC
TRBV19	few	TRBJ1-2	TRBD1	16	CASSVPGGGYSWGYTF	TGTGCCAGTAGTGTCCCCGGAGGGGGCTACTCCTGGGGCTACACCTTC
TRBV28	.	TRBJ2-7	TRBD1	15	CASRYSGQGLGEQYF	TGTGCCAGCAGGTACTCGGGACAGGGTTTGGGCGAGCAGTACTTC
TRBV5-1	.	TRBJ2-1	TRBD2	16	CASSLGLAGPRNEQFF	TGCGCCAGCAGCCTCGGACTAGCGGGGCCTCGGAATGAGCAGTTCTTC
TRBV5-6	.	TRBJ1-1	TRBD1	14	CASSHRQGLVTAFF	TGTGCCAGCAGCCACCGACAGGGTCTCGTAACGGCTTTCTTT
TRBV4-1	once	TRBJ1-6	TRBD1	18	CASSPTGTGPIVNSPLHF	TGCGCCAGCAGCCCGACCGGGACAGGACCGATAGTTAATTCACCCCTCCACTTT
TRBV7-2	.	TRBJ2-5	.	14	CASSLQAGRETQYF	TGTGCCAGCAGCTTACAGGCCGGTCGGGAGACCCAGTACTTC
TRBV12-3/TRBV12-4	once	TRBJ1-5	.	12	CASSFGREAQHF	TGTGCCAGCAGTTTCGGGCGGGAAGCCCAGCATTTT
TRBV5-5	.	TRBJ1-3	TRBD1	15	CASSTTGGSGNTIYF	TGTGCCAGCAGCACCACAGGGGGCTCTGGAAACACCATATATTTT
TRBV6-5	.	TRBJ1-2	.	12	CASSYEIYGYTF	TGTGCCAGCAGTTACGAGATCTATGGCTACACCTTC
TRBV5-3	.	TRBJ1-4	.	17	CARSRWSRPSTNEKLFF	TGTGCCAGAAGCAGATGGAGCCGGCCGTCAACTAATGAAAAACTGTTTTTT
TRBV19	.	TRBJ1-2	.	16	CASKGLEYRRGYGYTF	TGTGCCAGTAAAGGTCTCGAGTACAGGCGGGGCTATGGCTACACCTTC
TRBV19	.	TRBJ2-2	.	13	CASNLPEVGELFF	TGTGCCAGTAACCTGCCAGAGGTCGGGGAGCTGTTTTTT
TRBV3-1/TRBV3-2	.	TRBJ2-2	TRBD2	15	CASTLLAGGGGELFF	TGTGCCAGCACCCTGTTAGCGGGGGGCGGCGGGGAGCTGTTTTTT
TRBV3-1/TRBV3-2	.	TRBJ2-2	TRBD2	14	CASSRTRNTGELFF	TGTGCCAGCAGTCGGACTAGGAACACCGGGGAGCTGTTTTTT
TRBV7-6	.	TRBJ2-2	.	18	CASSLALPTPSNTGELFF	TGTGCCAGCAGCTTAGCGCTGCCTACCCCGAGCAACACCGGGGAGCTGTTTTTT
TRBV3-1/TRBV3-2	.	TRBJ2-3	TRBD2	17	CASSQDKSGGVTDTQYF	TGTGCCAGCAGCCAAGATAAGAGCGGGGGGGTCACAGATACGCAGTATTTT
TRBV6-1	.	TRBJ2-2	.	16	CASSKGGVRGTGELFF	TGTGCCAGCAGTAAAGGGGGGGTACGCGGAACCGGGGAGCTGTTTTTT
TRBV12-5	.	TRBJ2-2	.	14	CASGQDRYTGELFF	TGTGCTAGTGGTCAAGACAGATACACCGGGGAGCTGTTTTTT
TRBV4-3	few	TRBJ2-1	.	15	CASSQGGGDYNEQFF	TGCGCCAGCAGCCAGGGGGGTGGGGACTACAATGAGCAGTTCTTC
TRBV19	many	TRBJ1-5	.	11	CASSNDRGQHF	TGTGCCAGTAGTAACGATCGGGGCCAGCATTTT
TRBV2	.	TRBJ1-2	.	14	CASSAHNQNYGYTF	TGTGCCAGCAGTGCTCACAACCAGAACTATGGCTACACCTTC
TRBV19	.	TRBJ1-2	TRBD1	13	CASSIDRVSGYTF	TGTGCCAGTAGTATTGACAGGGTATCTGGCTACACCTTC
TRBV30	few	TRBJ2-3	TRBD2	15	CAWSVIAGVTDTQYF	TGTGCCTGGAGTGTTATAGCGGGGGTCACAGATACGCAGTATTTT
TRBV3-1/TRBV3-2	.	TRBJ1-6	TRBD1	15	CASSLGGQGGSPLHF	TGTGCCAGCAGCCTCGGGGGACAGGGAGGTTCACCCCTCCACTTT
TRBV7-2	.	TRBJ1-4	TRBD1	15	CASSLTGGTNEKLFF	TGTGCCAGCAGCCTGACAGGGGGCACTAATGAAAAACTGTTTTTT
TRBV19	.	TRBJ2-3	.	15	CATTEPGPRTDTQYF	TGTGCCACCACCGAACCAGGGCCCCGCACAGATACGCAGTATTTT
TRBV6-4	.	TRBJ1-5	.	15	CASSDGPVYNQPQHF	TGTGCCAGCAGTGATGGGCCGGTCTACAATCAGCCCCAGCATTTT
TRBV5-1	once	TRBJ1-2	TRBD1	15	CASRITGELGYGYTF	TGCGCCAGCAGGATAACAGGGGAGCTGGGATATGGCTACACCTTC
TRBV6-5	.	TRBJ1-1	.	12	CASSLPGAEAFF	TGTGCCAGCAGCCTTCCAGGGGCTGAAGCTTTCTTT
TRBV30	few	TRBJ1-1	.	11	CARGRNTEAFF	TGTGCCCGCGGCAGGAACACTGAAGCTTTCTTT
TRBV7-2	.	TRBJ2-4	.	14	CASSLGLAENIQYF	TGTGCCAGCAGCTTAGGGTTGGCAGAAAACATTCAGTACTTC